This T cell receptor beta chain was captured by sequencing in a study of T-cell reconstitution after alpha-beta-depleted transplantation in children. Preparing the TCRbeta library involved the use of unique molecular identifiers. TCRdb re-analysed the PCR reads in MiXCR, keeping a single row per CDR3 protein. The sample lists a few hundred thousand distinct CDR3 sequences; 25% to 30% were seen once. Notes on the study in general: Recipient T cells and thymic progenitors that survived were the source of the high TCRbeta diversity seen at day 60 in some patients. Newly produced T cells mostly provided counts and TCRbeta diversity after one year, as hyperexpanded clones declined.

This CDR3 spans 14 amino acids. V gave up 4 bases and J gave up 3 bases, with 13 bases separating them. Germline loops: CDR1 SGHRS, CDR2 YFSETQ. On this clonotype itself: Its antigen is as yet unknown.

The genes are TRBV5-1 and TRBJ1-1; a weak D match, TRBD1 (6 bases). This TCR derives from a boy under three years old with Wiskott-Aldrich syndrome, due to receive a stem cell transplant. This specimen was PBMCs, taken before TCRalphabeta/CD19-depleted stem cell transplant. The CDR3 region has the DNA TGCGCCAGCAGCCGGGATCAGGGGTACACTGAAGCTTTCTTT. It specifies CASSRDQGYTEAFF.